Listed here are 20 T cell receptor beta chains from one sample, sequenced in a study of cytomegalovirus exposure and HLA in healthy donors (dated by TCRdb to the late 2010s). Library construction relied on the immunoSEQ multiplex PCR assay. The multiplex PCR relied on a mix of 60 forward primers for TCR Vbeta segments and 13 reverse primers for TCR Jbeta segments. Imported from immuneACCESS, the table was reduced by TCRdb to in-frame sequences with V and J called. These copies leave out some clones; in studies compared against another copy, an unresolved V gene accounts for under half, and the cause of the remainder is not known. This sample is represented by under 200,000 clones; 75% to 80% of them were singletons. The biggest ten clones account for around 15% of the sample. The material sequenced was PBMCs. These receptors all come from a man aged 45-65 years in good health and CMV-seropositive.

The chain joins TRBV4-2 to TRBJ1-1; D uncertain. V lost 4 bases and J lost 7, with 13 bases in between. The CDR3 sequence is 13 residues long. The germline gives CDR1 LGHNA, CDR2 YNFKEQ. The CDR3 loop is CASSLITEGEAFF. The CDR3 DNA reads TGTGCCAGCAGCCTAATAACAGAAGGTGAAGCTTTCTTT.

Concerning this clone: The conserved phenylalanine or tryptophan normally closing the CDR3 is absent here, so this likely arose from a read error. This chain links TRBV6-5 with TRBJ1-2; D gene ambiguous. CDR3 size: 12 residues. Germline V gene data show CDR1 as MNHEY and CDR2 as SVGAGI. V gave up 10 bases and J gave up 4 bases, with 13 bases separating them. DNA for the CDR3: TGTGCCACGCAATCGGGTTTCTATGGCTACACCCTC. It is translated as CATQSGFYGYTL.

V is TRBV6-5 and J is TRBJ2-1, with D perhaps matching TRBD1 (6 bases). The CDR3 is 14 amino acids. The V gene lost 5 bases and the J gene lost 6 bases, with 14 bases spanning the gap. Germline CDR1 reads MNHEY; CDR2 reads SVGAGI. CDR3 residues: CASSLIDRLNEQFF. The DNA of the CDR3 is TGTGCCAGCAGTCTAATAGACAGGCTCAATGAGCAGTTCTTC.

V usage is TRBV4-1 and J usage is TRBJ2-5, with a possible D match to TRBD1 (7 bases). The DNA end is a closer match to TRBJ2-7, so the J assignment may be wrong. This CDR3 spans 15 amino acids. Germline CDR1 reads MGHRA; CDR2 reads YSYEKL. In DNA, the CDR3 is TGCGCCAGCAGCCAAGATCCAGGGGGAGGTCTCGAGCAGTACTTC. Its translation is CASSQDPGGGLEQYF.

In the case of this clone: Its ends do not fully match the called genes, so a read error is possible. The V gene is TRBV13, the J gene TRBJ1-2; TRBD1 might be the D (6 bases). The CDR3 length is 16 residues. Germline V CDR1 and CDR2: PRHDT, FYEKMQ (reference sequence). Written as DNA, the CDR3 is TGTACCAGCAGCTTAGGATACGGGGGGACACTTGATGGCTACACCTTC. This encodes CTSSLGYGGTLDGYTF.

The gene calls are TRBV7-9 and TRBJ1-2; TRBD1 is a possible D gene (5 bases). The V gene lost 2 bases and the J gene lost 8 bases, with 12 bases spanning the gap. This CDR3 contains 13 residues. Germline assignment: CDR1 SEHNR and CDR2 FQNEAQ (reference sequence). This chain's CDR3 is CASSLNGAEGYTF. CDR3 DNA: TGTGCCAGCAGCTTAAATGGGGCGGAGGGCTACACCTTC.

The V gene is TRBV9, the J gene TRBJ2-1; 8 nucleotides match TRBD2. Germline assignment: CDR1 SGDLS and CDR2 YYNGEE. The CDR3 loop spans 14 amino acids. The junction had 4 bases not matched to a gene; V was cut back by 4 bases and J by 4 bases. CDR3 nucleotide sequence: TGTGCCAGCAGCAATACGGGGGGGTACAATGAGCAGTTCTTC. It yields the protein CASSNTGGYNEQFF.

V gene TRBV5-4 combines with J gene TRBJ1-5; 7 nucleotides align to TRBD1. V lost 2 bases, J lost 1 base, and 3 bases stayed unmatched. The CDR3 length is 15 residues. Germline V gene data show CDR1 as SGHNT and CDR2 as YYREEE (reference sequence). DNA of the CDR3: TGTGCCAGCAGCTTCGGAGGGGGCAGCAATCAGCCCCAGCATTTT. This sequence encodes CASSFGGGSNQPQHF.

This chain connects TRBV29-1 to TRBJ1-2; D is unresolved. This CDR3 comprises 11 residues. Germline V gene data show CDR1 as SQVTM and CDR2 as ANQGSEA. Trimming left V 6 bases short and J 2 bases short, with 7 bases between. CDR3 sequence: CSVQQNYGYTF. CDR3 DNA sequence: TGCAGCGTACAGCAGAACTATGGCTACACCTTC. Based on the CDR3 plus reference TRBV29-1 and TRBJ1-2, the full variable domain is SAVISQKPSRDICQRGTSLTIQCQVDSQVTMMFWYRQQPGQSLTLIATANQGSEATYESGFVIDKFPISRPNLTFSTLTVSNMSPEDSSIYLCSVQQNYGYTFGSGTRLTVV.

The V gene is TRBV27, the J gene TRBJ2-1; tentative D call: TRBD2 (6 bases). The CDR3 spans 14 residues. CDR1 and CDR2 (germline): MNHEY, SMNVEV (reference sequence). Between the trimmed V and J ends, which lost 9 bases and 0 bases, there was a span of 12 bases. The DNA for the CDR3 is TGTGCCAGTTCCGGGACTTTCTCCTACAATGAGCAGTTCTTC. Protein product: CASSGTFSYNEQFF.

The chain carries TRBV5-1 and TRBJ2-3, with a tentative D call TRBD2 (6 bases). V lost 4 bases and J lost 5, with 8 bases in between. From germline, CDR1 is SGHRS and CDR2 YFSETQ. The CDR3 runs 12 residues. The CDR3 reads CASSPAGDTQYF. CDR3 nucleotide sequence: TGCGCCAGCAGCCCAGCGGGAGATACGCAGTATTTT.

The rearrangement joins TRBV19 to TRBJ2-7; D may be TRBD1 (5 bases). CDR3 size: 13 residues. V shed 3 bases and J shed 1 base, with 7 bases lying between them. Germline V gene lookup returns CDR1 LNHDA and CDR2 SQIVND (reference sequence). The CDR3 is CASSMTASYEQYF. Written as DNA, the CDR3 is TGTGCCAGTAGTATGACAGCTTCCTACGAGCAGTACTTC.

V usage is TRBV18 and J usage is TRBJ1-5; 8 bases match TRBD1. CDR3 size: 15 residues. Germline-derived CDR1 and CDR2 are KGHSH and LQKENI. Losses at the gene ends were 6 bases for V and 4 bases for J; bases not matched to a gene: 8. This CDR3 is CASSRQGQPNQPQHF. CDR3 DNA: TGTGCCAGCTCGCGACAGGGGCAACCGAATCAGCCCCAGCATTTT.

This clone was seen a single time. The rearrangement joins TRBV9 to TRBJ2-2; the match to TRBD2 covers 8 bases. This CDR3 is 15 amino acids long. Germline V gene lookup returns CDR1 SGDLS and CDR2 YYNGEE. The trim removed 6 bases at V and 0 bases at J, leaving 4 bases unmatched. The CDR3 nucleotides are TGTGCCAGCACCCGGGAGGGACCGAACACCGGGGAGCTGTTTTTT. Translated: CASTREGPNTGELFF.

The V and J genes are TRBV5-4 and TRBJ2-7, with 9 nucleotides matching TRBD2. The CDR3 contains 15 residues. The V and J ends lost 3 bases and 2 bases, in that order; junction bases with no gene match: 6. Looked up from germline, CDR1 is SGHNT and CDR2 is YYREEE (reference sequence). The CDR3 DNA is TGTGCCAGCAGCTATAGCGGGGGTAACACCTACGAGCAGTACTTC. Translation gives CASSYSGGNTYEQYF.

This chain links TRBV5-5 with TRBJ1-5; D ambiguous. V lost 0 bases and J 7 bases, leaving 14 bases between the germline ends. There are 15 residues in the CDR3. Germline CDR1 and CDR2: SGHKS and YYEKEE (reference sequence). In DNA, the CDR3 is TGTGCCAGCAGCTTGGCGGGAAGGGAGGAACAGCCCCAGCATTTT. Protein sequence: CASSLAGREEQPQHF.

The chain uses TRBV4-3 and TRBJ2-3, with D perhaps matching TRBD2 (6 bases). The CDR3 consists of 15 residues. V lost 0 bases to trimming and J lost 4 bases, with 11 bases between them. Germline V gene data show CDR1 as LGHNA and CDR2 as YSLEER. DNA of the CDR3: TGCGCCAGCAGCCAAGAATGGGCTAGCGCAGATACGCAGTATTTT. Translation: CASSQEWASADTQYF.

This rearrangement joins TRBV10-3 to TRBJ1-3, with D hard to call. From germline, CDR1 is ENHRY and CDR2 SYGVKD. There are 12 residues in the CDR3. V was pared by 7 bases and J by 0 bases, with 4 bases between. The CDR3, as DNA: TGTGCCATCACTAACTCTGGAAACACCATATATTTT. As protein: CAITNSGNTIYF.

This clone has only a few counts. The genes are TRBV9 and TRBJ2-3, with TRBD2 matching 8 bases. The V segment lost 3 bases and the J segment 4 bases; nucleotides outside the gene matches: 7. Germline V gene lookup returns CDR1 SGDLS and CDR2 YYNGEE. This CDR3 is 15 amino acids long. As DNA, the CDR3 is TGTGCCAGCAGCGAGGCTGCGGGGGGAGCAGATACGCAGTATTTT. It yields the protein CASSEAAGGADTQYF.

CDR3 amino acids: CASSITGDTNTEAFF. The DNA for the CDR3 is TGTGCCAGCAGCATTACAGGGGATACGAACACTGAAGCTTTCTTT. The V and J genes are TRBV7-2 and TRBJ1-1, with 7 bases fitting TRBD1. Germline-derived CDR1 and CDR2 are SGHTA and FQGNSA. Losses at the gene ends were 5 bases for V and 1 base for J; bases not matched to a gene: 7. This CDR3 region has 15 residues.